This is a list of T cell receptor beta chains from one sample in a study of patients and donors after allogeneic stem cell transplantation. TCRdb re-called the RT-PCR reads with MiXCR, one entry per CDR3 protein. Of about 960,000 distinct CDR3 sequences in the sample, under 20% are singletons; the top ten hold roughly 6%. Source material: blood, either unsorted or a sorted T cell fraction (not recorded which). All receptors derive from a human donor who was either an allogeneic HSCT recipient or a stem cell or donor lymphocyte infusion donor (not recorded which). It is not recorded whose cells these are; they may come from a transplant donor. CDR3s include the opening cysteine and the closing phenylalanine or tryptophan. The D gene is left open where the match is weak. Rows give clone size only sometimes, using once, few, many, or a class for an expanded clone.

d_gene | len | j_gene | v_gene | abundance | CDR3nt | CDR3aa
TRBD2 | 15 | TRBJ2-7 | TRBV9 | NA | TGTGCTAGCAGTCCTAGCGGGGGGGCGGCGGTAGAGCAGTACTTC | CASSPSGGAAVEQYF
NA | 16 | TRBJ2-3 | TRBV9 | few | TGTGCCAGCAGCGTAGAGGGGCTAGCCAGCACAGATACGCAGTATTTT | CASSVEGLASTDTQYF
NA | 14 | TRBJ2-5 | TRBV6-1 | few | TGTGCCAGCAGGCAAGAGATGGGTCTAGAGACCCAGTACTTC | CASRQEMGLETQYF
NA | 17 | TRBJ2-3 | TRBV24-1 | NA | TGTGCCACCAGTGATCCTCGGGGATTTGGGTCCCCAGATACGCAGTATTTT | CATSDPRGFGSPDTQYF
TRBD2 | 16 | TRBJ2-1 | TRBV20-1 | NA | TGCAGTGCTAGAGGGACTAGCGGGGGGATTAACAATGAGCAGTTCTTC | CSARGTSGGINNEQFF
TRBD2 | 15 | TRBJ2-7 | TRBV20-1 | few | TGCAGTGCTAGAAAAACTGGCGGGAGAAACAACGAGCAGTACTTC | CSARKTGGRNNEQYF
TRBD1 | 16 | TRBJ1-1 | TRBV6-5 | few | TGTGCCAGCAGTTACTCAGGGACAGGGCTGAACACTGAAGCTTTCTTT | CASSYSGTGLNTEAFF
TRBD1 | 17 | TRBJ2-1 | TRBV5-1 | many | TGCGCCAGCAGCTTGGTACAGGGGGCCTTCTCCTACAATGAGCAGTTCTTC | CASSLVQGAFSYNEQFF
NA | 13 | TRBJ1-6 | TRBV7-6 | NA | TGTGCCAGCAGCTTAGGGAGTAGTTCACCCCTCCACTTT | CASSLGSSSPLHF
NA | 13 | TRBJ2-2 | TRBV12-3/TRBV12-4 | few | TGTGCCAGCATCCCCCCGGGCCCCGGGGAGCTGTTTTTT | CASIPPGPGELFF
NA | 13 | TRBJ1-1 | TRBV20-1 | few | TGCAGTGCTGCCGAGCGACCCGGGGGTGAAGCTTTCTTT | CSAAERPGGEAFF
NA | 16 | TRBJ2-7 | TRBV7-9 | NA | TGTGCCAGCAGCGTACAGGGACCAGTGGCATCCTACGAGCAGTACTTC | CASSVQGPVASYEQYF
TRBD1 | 14 | TRBJ1-6 | TRBV6-1 | many | TGTGCCAGCAGCTTGGACAGGGGCAATTCACCCCTCCACTTT | CASSLDRGNSPLHF
NA | 18 | TRBJ2-1 | TRBV12-3/TRBV12-4 | few | TGTGCCAGCACCTTGAGGGCAGGGGCCATAAAAACCTACAATGAGCAGTTCTTC | CASTLRAGAIKTYNEQFF
NA | 14 | TRBJ2-4 | TRBV4-3 | few | TGCGCCAGCAGCCAAGGGGGGCTGGAAAACATTCAGTACTTC | CASSQGGLENIQYF
NA | 17 | TRBJ2-3 | TRBV7-7 | few | TGTGCTAGCAGCTTAGAAGCCCAGGAGAATAGTGCAGATACGCAGTATTTT | CASSLEAQENSADTQYF
NA | 13 | TRBJ1-5 | TRBV10-3 | few | TGTGCCACCGGGGCCAGGGTGGATCAGCCCCAGCATTTT | CATGARVDQPQHF
NA | 15 | TRBJ1-3 | TRBV5-1 | few | TGCGCCAGCAGCGAGAGAGGGGCGTTTGGAAACACCATATATTTT | CASSERGAFGNTIYF
NA | 15 | TRBJ2-7 | TRBV14 | NA | TGTGCCAGCAGCCAGAGACAGGCCCAATACGGCGAGCAGTACTTC | CASSQRQAQYGEQYF
TRBD1 | 17 | TRBJ1-2 | TRBV7-8 | NA | TGTGCCAGCAGCATGCGACAGGGCTTTAAAAGGGACTATGGCTACACCTTC | CASSMRQGFKRDYGYTF
NA | 13 | TRBJ2-7 | TRBV9 | few | TGTGCCAGCAGCGTAGGAGTTGGGTACGAGCAGTACTTC | CASSVGVGYEQYF
TRBD1 | 16 | TRBJ2-7 | TRBV10-3 | few | TGTGCCATCAGTGATTCTAGACAGGGGGGACCTTACGAGCAGTACTTC | CAISDSRQGGPYEQYF
NA | 14 | TRBJ1-5 | TRBV29-1 | NA | TGCAGCGCCATGACAACGGCGGAAAGTCAGCCCCAGCATTTT | CSAMTTAESQPQHF
TRBD2 | 15 | TRBJ2-1 | TRBV19 | NA | TGTGCCAGTAGTAAAATAGCGGGAGGGGCCCATGAGCAGTTCTTC | CASSKIAGGAHEQFF
TRBD2 | 15 | TRBJ2-7 | TRBV7-9 | few | TGTGCCAGCAGCCGAATGGGGACTAGCTTCTACGAGCAGTACTTC | CASSRMGTSFYEQYF
TRBD1 | 13 | TRBJ1-2 | TRBV12-3/TRBV12-4 | few | TGTGCCAGCAGTTCGGGACAGGGAGGGGGCTACACCTTC | CASSSGQGGGYTF
NA | 16 | TRBJ1-5 | TRBV19 | NA | TGTGCCAGTAGTAAAGACATCTTCCTCGGCAATCAGCCCCAGCATTTT | CASSKDIFLGNQPQHF
NA | 13 | TRBJ1-1 | TRBV7-9 | NA | TGTGCCAGCAGCTTAGAGGGCCTAGATGGAGCTTTCTTT | CASSLEGLDGAFF
TRBD1 | 15 | TRBJ2-1 | TRBV9 | many | TGTGCCAGCAGCGTAGTACAGGGGTCCTACAATGAGCAGTTCTTC | CASSVVQGSYNEQFF
NA | 14 | TRBJ2-1 | TRBV2 | NA | TGTGCCAGCAGTTTGACACTTGGTTACAATGAGCAGTTCTTC | CASSLTLGYNEQFF
NA | 17 | TRBJ2-1 | TRBV29-1 | NA | TGCAGCGTTGAGGTTCGAAGAATCGGGAGCTCCTACAATGAGCAGTTCTTC | CSVEVRRIGSSYNEQFF
NA | 19 | TRBJ2-6 | TRBV24-1 | few | TGTGCCACCAGTCCGAGACAGGTGAAGTTAAGCTCTGGGGCCAACGTCCTGACTTTC | CATSPRQVKLSSGANVLTF
NA | 16 | TRBJ2-3 | TRBV11-3 | NA | TGTGCCAGCAGCAAAAGACCGGGACAATCAGCAGATACGCAGTATTTT | CASSKRPGQSADTQYF
TRBD2 | 16 | TRBJ2-2 | TRBV12-3/TRBV12-4 | many | TGTGCCAGCAGTCCCGGGACTAGCGGGAGGCCCGGGGAGCTGTTTTTT | CASSPGTSGRPGELFF
TRBD1 | 16 | TRBJ1-4 | TRBV20-1 | many | TGCAGTGCTAGAGCCCTCCAGGGGGAAATAGGGGAAAAACTGTTTTTT | CSARALQGEIGEKLFF
NA | 14 | TRBJ1-3 | TRBV27 | NA | TGTGCCAGCAGTCGGGCCAGGGGCCAGAACACCATATATTTT | CASSRARGQNTIYF
NA | 14 | TRBJ2-1 | TRBV7-2 | once | TGTGCCAGCAGGGGGGGCGGCTCCTACAATGAGCAGTTCTTC | CASRGGGSYNEQFF
NA | 13 | TRBJ1-2 | TRBV19 | NA | TGTGCCAGTAGCCCGGACAGCCTCTATGGCTACACCTTC | CASSPDSLYGYTF
NA | 15 | TRBJ1-3 | TRBV7-9 | many | TGTGCCAGCAGCCTCGGACAATCAGCTGGAAACACCATATATTTT | CASSLGQSAGNTIYF
NA | 15 | TRBJ1-1 | TRBV4-1 | few | TGCGCCAGCAGCCAAGGGGTCTTTGCGAACACTGAAGCTTTCTTT | CASSQGVFANTEAFF
NA | 13 | TRBJ1-2 | TRBV6-6 | NA | TGTGCCAGCAGTTACTCGAGGCCAGATGGCTACACCTTC | CASSYSRPDGYTF
NA | 15 | TRBJ2-6 | TRBV6-1 | few | TGTGCCAGCTCTCTCGGCCGCTCTGGGGCCAACGTCCTGACTTTC | CASSLGRSGANVLTF
TRBD2 | 14 | TRBJ2-7 | TRBV11-2 | NA | TGTGCCAGCAGCTCGGTAGCGGGCCGCTACGAGCAGTACTTC | CASSSVAGRYEQYF